This TCR beta chain was sequenced during a study of blood T cell repertoires in COVID-19. Study-wide context: Samples taken during acute and convalescent COVID-19 were collected in the United States, Italy and Spain. Sources were T cells, B-cell-depleted T cells, or PBMCs; the material itself was cDNA or gDNA.

This CDR3 region has 14 residues. CDR1 and CDR2 (germline): MNHEY, SVGAGI. V was trimmed by 5 bases and J by 2 bases, leaving 9 bases between them. Data came from immunoSEQ multiplex PCR; TCRdb stores just in-frame clones and leaves some out. The sample has approximately 77,000 clones; approximately 88% are singletons. The rearrangement links TRBV6-5 to TRBJ2-2, with TRBD1 as a possible D gene (6 bases). This clonotype was sampled from a woman at least 80 years old with acute or convalescent COVID-19. Source material: peripheral blood. In DNA form, the CDR3 reads TGTGCCAGCAGTCGGGACAAAAACACCGGGGAGCTGTTTTTT. Translating gives CASSRDKNTGELFF.